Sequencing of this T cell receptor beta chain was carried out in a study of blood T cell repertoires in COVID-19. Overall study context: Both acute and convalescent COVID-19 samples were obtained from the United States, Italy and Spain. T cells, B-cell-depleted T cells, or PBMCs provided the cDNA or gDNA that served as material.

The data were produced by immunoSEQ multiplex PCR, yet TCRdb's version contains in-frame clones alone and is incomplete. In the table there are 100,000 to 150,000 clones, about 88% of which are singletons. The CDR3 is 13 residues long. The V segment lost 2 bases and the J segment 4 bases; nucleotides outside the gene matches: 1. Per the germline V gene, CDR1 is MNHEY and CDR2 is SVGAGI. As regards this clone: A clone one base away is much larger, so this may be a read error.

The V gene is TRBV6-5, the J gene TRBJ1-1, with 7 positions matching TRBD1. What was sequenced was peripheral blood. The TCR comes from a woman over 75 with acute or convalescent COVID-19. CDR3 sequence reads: CASSYDRVTEAFF. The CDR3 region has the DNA TGTGCCAGCAGTTACGACAGGGTCACTGAAGCTTTCTTT.